The entry below gives a single T cell receptor beta chain sequence along with its context. Its target is not known. This entry comes from a study of cytomegalovirus exposure and HLA in healthy donors. Whole-study context: Researchers found that just over 80% of 398 genotyped donors fell within the Caucasian-associated ancestry cluster.

The PCR ran on 60 Vbeta and 13 Jbeta primers. Profiled with immunoSEQ multiplex PCR; TCRdb holds only in-frame clones, not every one. The sample lists some 180,000 clones; around 80% were seen once. Study observations and caveats: Compared with the approximately 700-donor mean, an Asian-associated ancestry cluster reportedly had fewer N-insertions, according to a later analysis.

This sequence originates from a man younger than 30 in good health and CMV-seronegative. The sample consisted of PBMCs.

The CDR3 reads CASSVEDSHSGNTIYF. CDR3 sequence (DNA): TGTGCCAGCAGCGTAGAGGACAGTCACTCTGGAAACACCATATATTTT. The V gene is TRBV9, the J gene TRBJ1-3; D perhaps matches TRBD1 (6 bases). This CDR3 contains 16 residues. The V end lost 0 bases, the J end lost 0 bases, and 10 bases lay between the germline ends. CDR1 and CDR2 (germline): SGDLS, YYNGEE. Full variable domain (outside the CDR3, taken from reference TRBV9 and TRBJ1-3): DSGVTQTPKHLITATGQRVTLRCSPRSGDLSVYWYQQSLDQGLQFLIQYYNGEERAKGNILERFSAQQFPDLHSELNLSSLELGDSALYFCASSVEDSHSGNTIYFGEGSWLTVV.